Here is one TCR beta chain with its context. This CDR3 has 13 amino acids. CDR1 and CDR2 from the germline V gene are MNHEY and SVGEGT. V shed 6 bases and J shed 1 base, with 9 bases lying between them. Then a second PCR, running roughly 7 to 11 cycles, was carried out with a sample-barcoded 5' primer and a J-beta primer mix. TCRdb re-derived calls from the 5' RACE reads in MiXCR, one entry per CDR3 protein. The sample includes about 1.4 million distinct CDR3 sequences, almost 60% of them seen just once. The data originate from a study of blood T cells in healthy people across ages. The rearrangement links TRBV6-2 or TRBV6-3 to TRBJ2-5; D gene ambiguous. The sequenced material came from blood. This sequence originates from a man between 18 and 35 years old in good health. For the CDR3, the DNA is TGTGCCAGCAGAGGTCCAGCCCAAGAGACCCAGTACTTC. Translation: CASRGPAQETQYF.